The source of this T cell receptor beta chain is a study of graft-versus-host responses after intestinal transplantation. This clone was detected only a few times. Its target is not known. The CDR3 contains 15 residues. CDR1 and CDR2 (germline): SGHTA, FQGNSA. With V trimmed by 3 bases and J by 5 bases, 9 bases remained unmatched. Method: immunoSEQ multiplex PCR; TCRdb's copy keeps in-frame clones and lacks some. Among about 120,000 clones listed, 90% were seen once. The receptor was derived from a human donor who received an intestinal transplant. This specimen was unstimulated CD4+ T cells sorted from spleen or lymph node cells, taken before intestinal transplant. The rearrangement links TRBV7-2 to TRBJ2-7; 8 bases are shared with TRBD2. This chain's CDR3 is CASSLTRGGVDEQYF. The DNA of the CDR3 is TGTGCCAGCAGCTTGACCCGGGGGGGCGTGGACGAGCAGTACTTC.